The TCR beta chain under discussion was sequenced for a study of blood T cell repertoires in COVID-19. Overall study context: Samples representing acute and convalescent COVID-19 were sourced from the United States, Italy and Spain. PBMCs, B-cell-depleted T cells, or T cells provided the cDNA or gDNA that made up the material.

Data came from immunoSEQ multiplex PCR; TCRdb stores just in-frame clones and leaves some out. The sample gives about 220,000 clones, 65% to 85% of which show up once; 5.5% to 7.5% is in the top ten. Adults between about 18 and 95 years of age took part from 24 US areas. Recovered Cohort 3 donors showed two negative PCRs, clearance, or symptom resolution. Material: PBMCs or T cells enriched from blood (not recorded which). The source is a woman between 40 and 50 years old who had recovered from COVID-19.

CDR3 in amino acids: CASGLVHLAATQYF. CDR3 DNA sequence: TGTGCTAGTGGTTTGGTCCATCTAGCGGCTACGCAGTATTTT. This chain joins TRBV12-5 and TRBJ2-3; 7 bases map to TRBD2. Trimming cost V 0 bases and J 8 bases; bases outside gene matches: 5. Germline V gene data show CDR1 as LGHNT and CDR2 as FRNRAP. This CDR3 region has 14 residues.